This T cell receptor (beta chain) stems from a study of regulatory T cells in long-lasting Graves disease. Whole-study context: By definition, persistent Graves' disease involved antithyroid drugs for over 5 years alongside positive TSH receptor antibodies. Study-level findings and limits: Persistent Graves' patients showed less TCR diversity than newly diagnosed patients showed. Under persistent disease, TRBV28, TRBJ1-2 and TRBJ2-5 were used preferentially. Shared public clonotypes totalled 2,500 to 3,500 in persistent patients, compared with about 990 in new patients.

Germline assignment: CDR1 MNHEY and CDR2 SMNVEV (reference sequence). Deletions cut 6 bases from V and 6 bases from J, with 27 bases between. The CDR3 is 18 residues long. Construction of the TCR beta libraries employed iRepertoire HTBI primers in conjunction with Arm-PCR of CDR3 regions. Via MiXCR, TCRdb re-called the multiplex PCR reads, giving one row per CDR3 protein. The table has 500,000 to 700,000 distinct CDR3 sequences, 25% to 30% seen once; the top ten hold under 50%. Concerning this clonotype: Its antigen is undetermined.

Time point here: persistent/refractory GD, antithyroid drugs over 5 years with positive TRAb. The TCR library was made from RNA that had been extracted from PBMCs in TRIzol. This TCR was recovered from a female donor with Graves disease. The material was peripheral blood mononuclear cells (PBMCs), obtained when the disease was refractory, from a patient treated with antithyroid drugs. The chain has TRBV27 and TRBJ1-5, with D perhaps TRBD1 (5 bases). Here the CDR3 DNA reads TGTGCCAGCAGCATCCTACCTTTGCGGGGGGGGGATTTTCAGCCCCAGCATTTT. It is translated as CASSILPLRGGDFQPQHF.